These 11 T cell receptor beta chains were all obtained from the same sample, sequenced in a study of shared clonotypes between healthy human individuals. Sequencing used immunoSEQ multiplex PCR; TCRdb keeps in-frame clones, though not all of them. The table shows 550,000 to 750,000 clones, with about 95% occurring only once. The naive CD8 fraction comprised CD45RO-negative cells positively selected for CCR7 and excluded terminally differentiated effector memory CD45RA+ cells. The sample consisted of naive CD8+ T cells sorted from blood. All receptors derive from a woman in her twenties or thirties in good health.

The V call is TRBV11-2, the J call TRBJ2-2; D possibly uses TRBD1 or TRBD2 (5 bases each). V lost 0 bases and J lost 6, with 17 bases in between. The germline V gene encodes CDR1 SGHAT and CDR2 FQNNGV. This CDR3 comprises 17 residues. CDR3 sequence reads: CASSLDRFLSGPGELFF. The CDR3 DNA follows: TGTGCCAGCAGCTTAGATCGGTTCTTGTCGGGGCCCGGGGAGCTGTTTTTT. Supplemented by reference TRBV11-2 and TRBJ2-2, the full variable domain reads EAGVAQSPRYKIIEKRQSVAFWCNPISGHATLYWYQQILGQGPKLLIQFQNNGVVDDSQLPKDRFSAERLKGVDSTLKIQPAKLEDSAVYLCASSLDRFLSGPGELFFGEGSRLTVL.

This chain links TRBV5-4 with TRBJ1-3; TRBD1 matches 7 bases. The CDR3 has 15 residues. The junction had 8 bases not matched to a gene; V was cut back by 4 bases and J by 4 bases. Germline CDR1 and CDR2: SGHNT and YYREEE (reference sequence). The CDR3 DNA is TGTGCCAGCAGCGCAACAGGGGATTCAGGAAACACCATATATTTT. Its protein product is CASSATGDSGNTIYF.

The chain recombines TRBV6-1 with TRBJ1-1; D is unresolved. CDR3 length: 15 residues. The V gene lost 6 bases and the J gene lost 1 base, with 15 bases spanning the gap. The germline V gene has CDR1 MNHNS and CDR2 SASEGT. The CDR3 region has the DNA TGTGCCAGCAGCCTCCAATGGACGGAGAACACTGAAGCTTTCTTT. Protein sequence: CASSLQWTENTEAFF.

The V gene is TRBV5-1, the J gene TRBJ1-1; D not certain. V shed 0 bases and J shed 5 bases, with 11 bases lying between them. CDR1 is SGHRS and CDR2 is YFSETQ in the germline V gene. The CDR3 is 14 residues long. The CDR3 DNA reads TGCGCCAGCAGCTTGGTAGGGCCGGGGACTGAAGCTTTCTTT. Protein product: CASSLVGPGTEAFF. Based on the CDR3 plus reference TRBV5-1 and TRBJ1-1, the full variable domain is KAGVTQTPRYLIKTRGQQVTLSCSPISGHRSVSWYQQTPGQGLQFLFEYFSETQRNKGNFPGRFSGRQFSNSRSEMNVSTLELGDSALYLCASSLVGPGTEAFFGQGTRLTVV.

This clone was found once. The V call is TRBV6-1, the J call TRBJ2-7; 8 nucleotides align to TRBD2. Germline V gene lookup returns CDR1 MNHNS and CDR2 SASEGT. This CDR3 spans 17 amino acids. V shed 4 bases, J shed 7 bases, and the junction held 18 bases outside the gene matches. The CDR3 here is CASSGGGSGTLVWEQYF. The DNA for the CDR3 is TGTGCCAGCAGTGGGGGCGGTAGCGGGACTCTCGTGTGGGAGCAGTACTTC.

The rearrangement links TRBV6-5 to TRBJ2-3, with D uncertain. CDR1 and CDR2 (germline): MNHEY, SVGAGI. Trimming stripped 2 bases from V and 6 bases from J, with 12 bases between. The CDR3 covers 14 residues. CDR3 in amino acids: CASSYGRKPDTQYF. The CDR3 region has the DNA TGTGCCAGCAGTTACGGGCGGAAACCCGATACGCAGTATTTT.

This clone showed up just a few times. The chain employs TRBV27 and TRBJ1-5; D is possibly TRBD1 (5 bases). Germline V gene lookup returns CDR1 MNHEY and CDR2 SMNVEV (reference sequence). This CDR3 spans 15 amino acids. The V end lost 2 bases, the J end lost 1 base, and 9 bases lay between the germline ends. The CDR3 loop is CASSLGAGSNQPQHF. CDR3 bases: TGTGCCAGCAGTTTAGGTGCAGGGAGCAATCAGCCCCAGCATTTT.

The chain employs TRBV28 and TRBJ2-7, with TRBD1 as a possible D gene (6 bases). This CDR3 is built from 14 residues. The ends were cut back, 7 bases at V and 5 bases at J, with 18 bases in the middle. Germline V gives CDR1 MDHEN, CDR2 SYDVKM. CDR3: CASISAGAVDEQYF. The CDR3 DNA follows: TGTGCCAGCATAAGCGCAGGGGCGGTCGACGAGCAGTACTTC.

The rearrangement uses TRBV27 and TRBJ2-3; D tentatively fits TRBD1 or TRBD2 (5 bases each). V was pared by 1 base and J by 0 bases, with 14 bases between. Germline V gene sequence: CDR1 MNHEY, CDR2 SMNVEV (reference sequence). This CDR3 contains 17 residues. CDR3 sequence: CASSLYGASKSTDTQYF. CDR3 DNA sequence: TGTGCCAGCAGTTTATACGGGGCCAGCAAAAGCACAGATACGCAGTATTTT.

The gene calls are TRBV27 and TRBJ2-2, with D possibly being TRBD1 or TRBD2 (5 bases each). V shed 8 bases and J shed 6 bases, with 10 bases lying between them. This CDR3 has 12 residues. Germline V gene sequence: CDR1 MNHEY, CDR2 SMNVEV (reference sequence). CDR3 in DNA: TGTGCCAGCGGGACGTTGCCCGGGGAGCTGTTTTTT. It translates to CASGTLPGELFF.

The chain recombines TRBV11-3 with TRBJ1-3; D is uncertain. Germline CDR1 SGHNT, CDR2 YENEEA. The CDR3 runs 13 residues. The V and J ends lost 3 bases and 4 bases respectively, with 7 bases between them. The CDR3 region has the DNA TGTGCCAGCAGCTTCTACCCAGGAAACACCATATATTTT. It encodes CASSFYPGNTIYF.